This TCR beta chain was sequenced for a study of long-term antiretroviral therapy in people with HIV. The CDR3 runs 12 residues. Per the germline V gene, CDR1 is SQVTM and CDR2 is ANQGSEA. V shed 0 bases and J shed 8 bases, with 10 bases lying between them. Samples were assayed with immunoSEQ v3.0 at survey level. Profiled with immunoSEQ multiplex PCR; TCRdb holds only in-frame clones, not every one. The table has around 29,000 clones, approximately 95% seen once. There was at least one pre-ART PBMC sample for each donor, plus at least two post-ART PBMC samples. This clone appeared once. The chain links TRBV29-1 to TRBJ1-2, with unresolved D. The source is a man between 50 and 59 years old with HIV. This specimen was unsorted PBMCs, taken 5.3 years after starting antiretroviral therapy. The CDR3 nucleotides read TGCAGCGTTGAAGATAGTCAGGCGGGCTACACCTTC. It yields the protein CSVEDSQAGYTF.